This note documents a single T cell receptor beta chain sequence. The antigen remains undetermined. Clones were sequenced by immunoSEQ multiplex PCR, and TCRdb holds only the in-frame ones, with some missing. The sample comprises roughly 1.5 million clones, approximately 98% of which are singletons, and 0.45% rests with the top ten. This entry comes from a study of shared clonotypes between healthy human individuals. Study at large: CD8 memory received one plate per donor, CD8 naive two, CD4 memory three and CD4 naive three.

In germline, CDR1 is SGHTA, CDR2 FQGNSA. V shed 2 bases and J shed 8 bases, with 12 bases lying between them. The CDR3 extends over 13 amino acids. Study-level points and caveats: Clonotype sharing among donors was thought likely to change with sequencing depth. Around 5% of naive CD4 clonotypes were common to a handful of donors.

The receptor comes from a young man in good health. Sequencing input: naive CD4+ T cells sorted from blood. Subset denoted: CD45RA+ positively selected. The rearrangement joins TRBV7-2 to TRBJ1-2, with a possible D match to TRBD1 (6 bases). CDR3 DNA: TGTGCCAGCAGCTTATGGGGGCCGAGCGGCTACACCTTC. This gives the protein CASSLWGPSGYTF.